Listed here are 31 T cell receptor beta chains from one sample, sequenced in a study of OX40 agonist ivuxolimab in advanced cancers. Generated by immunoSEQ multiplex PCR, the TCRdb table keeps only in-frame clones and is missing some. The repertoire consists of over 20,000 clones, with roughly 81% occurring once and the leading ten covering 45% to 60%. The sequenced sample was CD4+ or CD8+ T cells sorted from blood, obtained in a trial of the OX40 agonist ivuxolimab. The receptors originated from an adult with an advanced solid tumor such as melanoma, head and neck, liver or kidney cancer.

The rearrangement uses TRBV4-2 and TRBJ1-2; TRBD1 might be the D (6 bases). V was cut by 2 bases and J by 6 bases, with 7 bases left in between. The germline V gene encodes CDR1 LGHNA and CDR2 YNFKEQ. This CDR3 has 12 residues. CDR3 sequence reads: CASSQYRDGYTF. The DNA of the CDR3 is TGTGCCAGCAGCCAATACAGGGATGGCTACACCTTC.

The chain's CDR3 is CASNAFLADSGNTIYF. The CDR3 DNA sequence: TGCGCCAGCAATGCTTTTTTGGCAGACTCTGGAAACACCATATATTTT. The chain combines TRBV10-2 with TRBJ1-3; unclear D gene. Deletions cut 7 bases from V and 0 bases from J, with 16 bases between. Per the germline V gene, CDR1 is WSHSY and CDR2 is SAAADI. The CDR3 covers 16 residues.

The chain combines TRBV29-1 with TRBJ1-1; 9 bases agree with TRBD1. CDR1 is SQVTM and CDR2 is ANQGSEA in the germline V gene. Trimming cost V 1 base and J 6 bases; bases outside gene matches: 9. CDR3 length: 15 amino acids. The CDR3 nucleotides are TGCAGCGTTGAAGTAGGACAGGGGTTTTTTGCTGAAGCTTTCTTT. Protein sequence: CSVEVGQGFFAEAFF.

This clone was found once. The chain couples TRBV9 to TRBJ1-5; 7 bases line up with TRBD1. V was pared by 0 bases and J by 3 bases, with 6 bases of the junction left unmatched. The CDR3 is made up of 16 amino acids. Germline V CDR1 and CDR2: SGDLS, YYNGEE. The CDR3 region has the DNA TGTGCCAGCAGCGTAGGGGCAGGGGGAGTCAATCAGCCCCAGCATTTT. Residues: CASSVGAGGVNQPQHF.

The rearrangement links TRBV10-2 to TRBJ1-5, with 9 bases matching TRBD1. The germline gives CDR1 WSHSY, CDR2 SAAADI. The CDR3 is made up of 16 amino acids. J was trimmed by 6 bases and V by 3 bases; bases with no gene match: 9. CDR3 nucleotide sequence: TGCGCCAGCAGTGATATGGGACAGGGAGGGAGTCAGCCCCAGCATTTT. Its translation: CASSDMGQGGSQPQHF.

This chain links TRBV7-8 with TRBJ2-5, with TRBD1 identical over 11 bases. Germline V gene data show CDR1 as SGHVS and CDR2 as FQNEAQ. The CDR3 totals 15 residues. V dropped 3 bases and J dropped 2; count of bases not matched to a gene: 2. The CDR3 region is CASSLGQGGQETQYF. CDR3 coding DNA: TGTGCCAGCAGCTTGGGACAGGGGGGACAAGAGACCCAGTACTTC.

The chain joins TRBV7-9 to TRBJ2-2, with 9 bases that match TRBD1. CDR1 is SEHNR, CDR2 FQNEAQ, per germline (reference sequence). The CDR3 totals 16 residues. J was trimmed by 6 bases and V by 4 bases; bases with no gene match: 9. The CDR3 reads CASSSSGTGFSGELFF. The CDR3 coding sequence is TGTGCCAGCAGCTCTTCCGGGACAGGGTTTTCCGGGGAGCTGTTTTTT.

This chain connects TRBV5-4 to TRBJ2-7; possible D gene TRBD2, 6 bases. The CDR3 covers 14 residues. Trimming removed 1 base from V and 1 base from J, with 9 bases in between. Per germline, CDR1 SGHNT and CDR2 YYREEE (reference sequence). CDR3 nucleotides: TGTGCCAGCAGCTTGTCGGGGGAATCCTACGAGCAGTACTTC. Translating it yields CASSLSGESYEQYF.

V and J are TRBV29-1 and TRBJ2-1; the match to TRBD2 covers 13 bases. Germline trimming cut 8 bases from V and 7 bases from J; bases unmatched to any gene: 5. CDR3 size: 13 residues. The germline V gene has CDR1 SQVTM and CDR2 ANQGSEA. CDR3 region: CSSGLAGANEQFF. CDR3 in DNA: TGCAGCTCCGGACTAGCGGGGGCGAATGAGCAGTTCTTC.

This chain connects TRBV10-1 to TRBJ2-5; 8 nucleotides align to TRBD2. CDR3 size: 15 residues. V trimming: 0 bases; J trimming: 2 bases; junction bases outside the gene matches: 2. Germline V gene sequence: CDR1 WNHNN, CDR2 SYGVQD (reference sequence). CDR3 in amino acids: CASSESAGGQETQYF. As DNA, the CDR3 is TGCGCCAGCAGTGAGTCGGCGGGGGGTCAAGAGACCCAGTACTTC.

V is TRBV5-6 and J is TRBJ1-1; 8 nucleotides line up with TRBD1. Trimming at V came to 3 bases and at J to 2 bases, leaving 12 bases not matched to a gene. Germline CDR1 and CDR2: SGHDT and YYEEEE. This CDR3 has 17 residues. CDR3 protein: CASSWKFPGQVNTEAFF. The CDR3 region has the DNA TGTGCCAGCAGCTGGAAATTCCCGGGACAGGTCAACACTGAAGCTTTCTTT.

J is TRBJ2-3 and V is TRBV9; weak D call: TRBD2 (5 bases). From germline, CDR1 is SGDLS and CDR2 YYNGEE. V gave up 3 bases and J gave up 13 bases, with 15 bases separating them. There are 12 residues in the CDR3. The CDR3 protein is CASSGIAPLEYF. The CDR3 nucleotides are TGTGCCAGCAGCGGAATAGCGCCCTTGGAGTATTTT.

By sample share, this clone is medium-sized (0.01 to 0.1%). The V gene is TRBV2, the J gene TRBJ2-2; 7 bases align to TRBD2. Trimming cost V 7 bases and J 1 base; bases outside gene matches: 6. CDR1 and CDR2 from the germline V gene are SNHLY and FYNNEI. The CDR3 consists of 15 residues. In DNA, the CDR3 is TGTGCCAGCATGGCTAGCGGTATGAACACCGGGGAGCTGTTTTTT. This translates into CASMASGMNTGELFF.

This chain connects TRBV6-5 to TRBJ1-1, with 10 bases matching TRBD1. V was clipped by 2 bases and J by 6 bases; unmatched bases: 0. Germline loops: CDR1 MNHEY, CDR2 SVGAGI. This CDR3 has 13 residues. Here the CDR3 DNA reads TGTGCCAGCAGTTACGGACAGGGGGCTGAAGCTTTCTTT. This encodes CASSYGQGAEAFF.

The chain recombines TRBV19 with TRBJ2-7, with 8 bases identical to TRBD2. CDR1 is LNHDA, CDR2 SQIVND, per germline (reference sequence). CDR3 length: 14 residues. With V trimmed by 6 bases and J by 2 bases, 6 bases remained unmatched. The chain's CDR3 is CASSPTGGAYEQYF. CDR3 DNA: TGTGCCAGTAGCCCGACCGGGGGGGCCTACGAGCAGTACTTC.

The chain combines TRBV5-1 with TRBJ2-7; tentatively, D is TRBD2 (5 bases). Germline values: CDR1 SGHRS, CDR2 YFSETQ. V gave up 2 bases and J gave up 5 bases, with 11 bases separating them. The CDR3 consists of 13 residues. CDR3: CASSLEAVHEQYF. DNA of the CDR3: TGCGCCAGCAGCTTAGAAGCGGTACACGAGCAGTACTTC. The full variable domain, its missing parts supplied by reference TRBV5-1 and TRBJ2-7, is KAGVTQTPRYLIKTRGQQVTLSCSPISGHRSVSWYQQTPGQGLQFLFEYFSETQRNKGNFPGRFSGRQFSNSRSEMNVSTLELGDSALYLCASSLEAVHEQYFGPGTRLTVT.

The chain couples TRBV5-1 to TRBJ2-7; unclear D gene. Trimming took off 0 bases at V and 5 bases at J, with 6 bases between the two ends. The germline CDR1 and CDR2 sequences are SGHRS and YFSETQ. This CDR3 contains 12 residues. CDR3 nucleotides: TGCGCCAGCAGCTTGGCCTACGACGAGCAGTACTTC. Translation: CASSLAYDEQYF. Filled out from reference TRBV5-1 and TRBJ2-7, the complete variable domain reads KAGVTQTPRYLIKTRGQQVTLSCSPISGHRSVSWYQQTPGQGLQFLFEYFSETQRNKGNFPGRFSGRQFSNSRSEMNVSTLELGDSALYLCASSLAYDEQYFGPGTRLTVT.

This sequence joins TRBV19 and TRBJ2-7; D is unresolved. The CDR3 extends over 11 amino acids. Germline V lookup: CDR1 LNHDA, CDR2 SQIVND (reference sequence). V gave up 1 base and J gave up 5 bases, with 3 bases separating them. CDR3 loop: CASSIGNEQYF. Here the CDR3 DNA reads TGTGCCAGTAGTATAGGCAACGAGCAGTACTTC.

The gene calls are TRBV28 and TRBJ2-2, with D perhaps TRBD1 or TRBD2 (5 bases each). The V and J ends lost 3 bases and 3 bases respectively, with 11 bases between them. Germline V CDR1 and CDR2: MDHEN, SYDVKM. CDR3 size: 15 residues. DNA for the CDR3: TGTGCCAGCAGTTTCGGGGTCAGGGACACCGGGGAGCTGTTTTTT. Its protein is CASSFGVRDTGELFF.

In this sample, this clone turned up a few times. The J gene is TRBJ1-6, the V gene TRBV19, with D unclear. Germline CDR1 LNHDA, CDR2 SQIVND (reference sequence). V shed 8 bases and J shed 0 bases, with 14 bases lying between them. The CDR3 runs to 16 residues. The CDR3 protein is CASGSRIDSYNSPLHF. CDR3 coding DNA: TGTGCCAGTGGTTCGAGGATCGACTCCTATAATTCACCCCTCCACTTT.

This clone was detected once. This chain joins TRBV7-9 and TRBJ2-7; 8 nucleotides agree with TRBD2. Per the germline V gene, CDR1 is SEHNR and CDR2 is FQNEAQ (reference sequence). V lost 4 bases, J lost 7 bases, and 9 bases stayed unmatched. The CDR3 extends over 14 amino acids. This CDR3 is CASSSGSGEREQYF. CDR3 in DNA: TGTGCCAGCAGCTCCGGTAGCGGGGAACGGGAGCAGTACTTC.

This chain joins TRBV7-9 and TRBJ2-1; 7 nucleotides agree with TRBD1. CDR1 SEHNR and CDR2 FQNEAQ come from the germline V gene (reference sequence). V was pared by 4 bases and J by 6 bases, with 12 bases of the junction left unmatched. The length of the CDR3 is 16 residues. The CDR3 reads CASSWPTGFESNEQFF. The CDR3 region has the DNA TGTGCCAGCAGCTGGCCGACAGGGTTTGAGAGCAATGAGCAGTTCTTC. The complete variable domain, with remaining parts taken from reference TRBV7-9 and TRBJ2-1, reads DTGVSQNPRHKITKRGQNVTFRCDPISEHNRLYWYRQTLGQGPEFLTYFQNEAQLEKSRLLSDRFSAERPKGSFSTLEIQRTEQGDSAMYLCASSWPTGFESNEQFFGPGTRLTVL.

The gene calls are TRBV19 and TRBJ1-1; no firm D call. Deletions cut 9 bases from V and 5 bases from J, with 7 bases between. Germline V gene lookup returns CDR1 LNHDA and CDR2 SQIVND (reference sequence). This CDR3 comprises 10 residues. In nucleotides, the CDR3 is TGTGCCAGCCGAGGGACTGAAGCTTTCTTT. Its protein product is CASRGTEAFF.

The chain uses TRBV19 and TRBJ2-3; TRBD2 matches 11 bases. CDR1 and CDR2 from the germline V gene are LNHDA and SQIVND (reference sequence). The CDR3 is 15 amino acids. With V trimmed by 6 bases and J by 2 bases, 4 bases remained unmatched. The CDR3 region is CASRSLAGATDTQYF. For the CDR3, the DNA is TGTGCCAGTAGGTCACTAGCGGGGGCCACAGATACGCAGTATTTT.

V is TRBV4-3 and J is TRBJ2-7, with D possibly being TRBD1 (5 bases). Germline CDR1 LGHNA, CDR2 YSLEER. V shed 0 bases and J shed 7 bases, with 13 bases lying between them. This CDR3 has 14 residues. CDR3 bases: TGCGCCAGCAGCCAAGACGGCCCAGGGTATGAGCAGTACTTC. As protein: CASSQDGPGYEQYF.

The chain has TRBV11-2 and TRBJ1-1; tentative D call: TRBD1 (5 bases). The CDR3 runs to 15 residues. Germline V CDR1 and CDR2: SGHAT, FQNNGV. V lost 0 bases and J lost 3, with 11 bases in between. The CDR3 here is CASSLEAGIYTEAFF. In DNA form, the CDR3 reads TGTGCCAGCAGCTTAGAGGCAGGGATTTACACTGAAGCTTTCTTT.

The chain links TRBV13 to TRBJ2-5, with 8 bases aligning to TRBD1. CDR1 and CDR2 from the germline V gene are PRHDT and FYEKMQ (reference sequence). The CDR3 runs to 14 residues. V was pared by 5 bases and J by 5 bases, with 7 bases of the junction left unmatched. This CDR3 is CASSPGQGGETQYF. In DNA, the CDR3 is TGTGCCAGCAGCCCTGGACAGGGCGGGGAGACCCAGTACTTC.

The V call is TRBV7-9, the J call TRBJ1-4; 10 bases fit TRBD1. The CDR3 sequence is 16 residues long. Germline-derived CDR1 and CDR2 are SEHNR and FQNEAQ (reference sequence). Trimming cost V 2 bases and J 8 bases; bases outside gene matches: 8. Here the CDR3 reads CASSLSSWTGGEKLFF. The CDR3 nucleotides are TGTGCCAGCAGCTTAAGTTCCTGGACAGGGGGGGAAAAACTGTTTTTT.

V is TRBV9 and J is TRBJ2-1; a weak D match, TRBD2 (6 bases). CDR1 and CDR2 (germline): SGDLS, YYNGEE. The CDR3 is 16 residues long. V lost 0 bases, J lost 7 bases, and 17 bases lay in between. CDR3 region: CASSVELAPLLNEQFF. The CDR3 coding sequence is TGTGCCAGCAGCGTAGAGCTAGCGCCCCTCCTGAATGAGCAGTTCTTC.

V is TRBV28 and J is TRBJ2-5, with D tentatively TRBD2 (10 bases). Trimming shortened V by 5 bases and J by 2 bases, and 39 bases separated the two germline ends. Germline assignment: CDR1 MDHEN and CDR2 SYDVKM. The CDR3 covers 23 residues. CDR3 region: CASSPPPAVGTGFSGGNQETQYF. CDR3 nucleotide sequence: TGTGCCAGCAGTCCCCCTCCGGCGGTGGGGACAGGGTTTAGCGGGGGGAATCAAGAGACCCAGTACTTC.

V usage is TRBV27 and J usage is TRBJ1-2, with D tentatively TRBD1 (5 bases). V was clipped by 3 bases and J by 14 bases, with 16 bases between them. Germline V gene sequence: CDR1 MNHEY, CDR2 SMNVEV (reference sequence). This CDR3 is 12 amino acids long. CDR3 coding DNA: TGTGCCAGCAGTTTTACAGGCTCAGAGAGGACCTTC. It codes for CASSFTGSERTF.